Described below is a single TCR beta chain sequence and its context. This specimen comes from a study of human T cells and chemical hapten exposure. In the study overall: The study patch tested 0.01% DPC on the upper back and read results at 6 days.

As for time point: pre-sensitization, week 0. Noted treatment: therapeutic diphenylcyclopropenone sensitization with weekly scalp DPC. The authors extracted total RNA from unfractionated whole blood. TCRdb reprocessed the RACE reads with MiXCR, giving one entry per CDR3 protein. The sample yields tens of thousands of distinct CDR3 sequences, about 10% seen once. This receptor was taken from a man aged 30 to 39 with alopecia areata. Some clones in this sample may be carry-over from other donors' samples. Sequenced here: whole blood, sampled in connection with sensitization to the hapten diphenylcyclopropenone (DPC).

Here the CDR3 DNA reads TGTGCCAGCAGTGATGGACAGTCACCCCTCCACTTT. This translates into CASSDGQSPLHF. V usage is TRBV6-1 and J usage is TRBJ1-6, with a weak D call TRBD1 (6 bases). V gave up 3 bases and J gave up 10 bases, with 7 bases separating them. Germline loops: CDR1 MNHNS, CDR2 SASEGT. This CDR3 comprises 12 residues.